One and the same sample provided the 17 T cell receptor beta chains below, sequenced in a study of blood T cell repertoires in COVID-19. Profiled with immunoSEQ multiplex PCR; TCRdb holds only in-frame clones, not every one. Of 95,000 to 150,000 clones in the sample, 92% were seen once. Material for sequencing was peripheral blood. Receptor source: a man over 45 with COVID-19, enrolled during active disease.

This sequence joins TRBV12-5 and TRBJ2-3, with a weak D call TRBD2 (6 bases). Germline V lookup: CDR1 LGHNT, CDR2 FRNRAP. There are 14 residues in the CDR3. Deletions cut 7 bases from V and 2 bases from J, with 13 bases between. The CDR3 reads CASAPEGHTDTQYF. CDR3 bases: TGTGCTAGTGCCCCGGAGGGTCACACAGATACGCAGTATTTT.

The rearrangement joins TRBV11-3 to TRBJ2-1; TRBD2 agrees at 11 bases. The trim removed 5 bases at V and 8 bases at J, leaving 11 bases unmatched. This CDR3 is built from 16 residues. In germline, CDR1 is SGHNT, CDR2 YENEEA. The DNA for the CDR3 is TGTGCCAGCAGCCCCCGCCTAGCGGGAGGTTCGGATGAGCAGTTCTTC. This translates into CASSPRLAGGSDEQFF.

V is TRBV4-1 and J is TRBJ2-7; perhaps TRBD1 as D (5 bases). V dropped 1 base and J dropped 4 bases, with 14 bases sitting between them. The CDR3 loop spans 15 amino acids. Germline-derived CDR1 and CDR2 are MGHRA and YSYEKL. The CDR3 is CASSQGTGPIYEQYV. CDR3 bases: TGCGCCAGCAGCCAAGGTACAGGTCCCATATACGAGCAGTACGTC.

The genes are TRBV7-9 and TRBJ1-2, with 7 bases that match TRBD1. The CDR3 has 14 amino acids. V shed 5 bases and J 8 bases; nucleotides not matched to a gene: 11. Germline V CDR1 and CDR2: SEHNR, FQNEAQ (reference sequence). The CDR3 sequence: CASSPIQGRRGYTF. CDR3 DNA: TGTGCCAGCAGCCCAATACAGGGGAGGAGAGGCTACACCTTC.

Only one count was recorded for this clone. The J gene is TRBJ2-7, the V gene TRBV11-1; D remains unclear. The CDR3 covers 15 residues. Trimming stripped 1 base from V and 1 base from J, with 11 bases between. CDR1 SGHAT and CDR2 FQDESV come from the germline V gene (reference sequence). CDR3 region: CASSLGSSESYEQYF. The CDR3 DNA follows: TGTGCCAGCAGCTTAGGCTCAAGCGAATCCTACGAGCAGTACTTC. The entire variable domain, with the rest obtained from reference TRBV11-1 and TRBJ2-7, is as follows: EAEVAQSPRYKITEKSQAVAFWCDPISGHATLYWYRQILGQGPELLVQFQDESVVDDSQLPKDRFSAERLKGVDSTLKIQPAELGDSAMYLCASSLGSSESYEQYFGPGTRLTVT.

V and J are TRBV19 and TRBJ1-2; TRBD1 might be the D (6 bases). The germline V gene encodes CDR1 LNHDA and CDR2 SQIVND (reference sequence). V was pared by 3 bases and J by 4 bases, with 9 bases between. The CDR3 has 13 amino acids. CDR3 sequence reads: CASSMGQSYGYTF. DNA for the CDR3: TGTGCCAGTAGTATGGGACAAAGCTATGGCTACACCTTC.

The V call is TRBV9, the J call TRBJ2-1; 7 nucleotides align to TRBD2. The germline V gene encodes CDR1 SGDLS and CDR2 YYNGEE. CDR3 size: 15 residues. After removal of 6 bases from V and 4 bases from J, the junction contained 10 bases not matched to a gene. CDR3 nucleotides: TGTGCCAGCACCCCGTCGGGAGGAGAATACAATGAGCAGTTCTTC. Its protein product is CASTPSGGEYNEQFF.

The chain uses TRBV5-1 and TRBJ2-5; 7 bases are a match to TRBD1. The germline V gene encodes CDR1 SGHRS and CDR2 YFSETQ. V shed 4 bases and J 2 bases; nucleotides not matched to a gene: 5. This CDR3 is built from 14 residues. The CDR3 DNA is TGCGCCAGCAGCGTCTCGGGACAGCAAGAGACCCAGTACTTC. Its protein product is CASSVSGQQETQYF. The whole variable domain, remainder taken from reference TRBV5-1 and TRBJ2-5, is KAGVTQTPRYLIKTRGQQVTLSCSPISGHRSVSWYQQTPGQGLQFLFEYFSETQRNKGNFPGRFSGRQFSNSRSEMNVSTLELGDSALYLCASSVSGQQETQYFGPGTRLLVL.

J is TRBJ2-7 and V is TRBV5-6; D unclear. Germline CDR1 and CDR2: SGHDT and YYEEEE. This CDR3 has 13 amino acids. V lost 2 bases to trimming and J lost 3 bases, with 9 bases between them. The CDR3 nucleotides read TGTGCCAGCAGCTTTGGTCAGTACTACGAGCAGTACTTC. This sequence encodes CASSFGQYYEQYF.

The genes are TRBV10-1 and TRBJ2-5, with a tentative D call TRBD2 (5 bases). The CDR3 totals 13 residues. Between the trimmed V and J ends, which lost 7 bases and 3 bases, there was a span of 12 bases. Per germline, CDR1 WNHNN and CDR2 SYGVQD (reference sequence). The CDR3 loop reads CASKLAVEETQYF. The CDR3 DNA follows: TGCGCCAGCAAGCTAGCCGTGGAAGAGACCCAGTACTTC.

The V gene is TRBV24-1, the J gene TRBJ2-1; 7 positions match TRBD2. The germline gives CDR1 KGHDR, CDR2 SFDVKD. This CDR3 is built from 13 residues. Trimming at V came to 9 bases and at J to 5 bases, leaving 6 bases not matched to a gene. This CDR3 reads CATGALADNEQFF. CDR3 nucleotides: TGTGCCACCGGGGCCCTAGCGGACAATGAGCAGTTCTTC.

The chain couples TRBV6-2 or TRBV6-3 to TRBJ1-1; D perhaps matches TRBD1 (6 bases). The V end lost 2 bases, the J end lost 6 bases, and 10 bases lay between the germline ends. The CDR3 extends over 13 amino acids. Looked up from germline, CDR1 is MNHEY and CDR2 is SVGEGT. Written as DNA, the CDR3 is TGTGCCAGCAGTTACGTACAGGGTTCTGAAGCTTTCTTT. This sequence encodes CASSYVQGSEAFF.

The chain couples TRBV28 to TRBJ1-2; the D is unclear. Trimming cost V 5 bases and J 8 bases, with 15 bases left between them. The germline CDR1 and CDR2 sequences are MDHEN and SYDVKM. The CDR3 is 13 amino acids. This CDR3 reads CASSDQTTRGYTF. DNA of the CDR3: TGTGCCAGCAGTGATCAGACAACCCGGGGCTACACCTTC.

The rearrangement joins TRBV11-2 to TRBJ1-1; 9 nucleotides match TRBD1. The CDR3 has 13 residues. With 1 base clipped from V and 12 bases from J, the junction kept 6 bases outside the gene matches. The germline V gene encodes CDR1 SGHAT and CDR2 FQNNGV. Here the CDR3 reads CASSLGGQGRTFF. The CDR3 nucleotides read TGTGCCAGCAGCTTAGGGGGACAGGGTAGAACTTTCTTT.

The chain links TRBV10-3 to TRBJ2-1; TRBD1 aligns across 12 bases. The germline V gene encodes CDR1 ENHRY and CDR2 SYGVKD. This CDR3 comprises 14 residues. V dropped 6 bases and J dropped 7; count of bases not matched to a gene: 4. The CDR3 loop is CAISRDRGLNEQFF. The CDR3 coding sequence is TGTGCCATCAGCCGGGACAGGGGGCTTAATGAGCAGTTCTTC.

V usage is TRBV7-2 and J usage is TRBJ1-3; 9 bases are shared with TRBD1. The CDR3 extends over 16 amino acids. In germline, CDR1 is SGHTA, CDR2 FQGNSA. V lost 5 bases and J lost 7; bases outside the gene matches: 12. In DNA form, the CDR3 reads TGTGCCAGCAGCCCCCGAACCGGGACAGGGATGAACACCATATATTTT. Its translation: CASSPRTGTGMNTIYF. Full variable domain (rest looked up from reference TRBV7-2 and TRBJ1-3): GAGVSQSPSNKVTEKGKDVELRCDPISGHTALYWYRQSLGQGLEFLIYFQGNSAPDKSGLPSDRFSAERTGGSVSTLTIQRTQQEDSAVYLCASSPRTGTGMNTIYFGEGSWLTVV.

The rearrangement uses TRBV19 and TRBJ2-2; D might be TRBD2 (6 bases). Per germline, CDR1 LNHDA and CDR2 SQIVND (reference sequence). The CDR3 has 15 amino acids. V lost 3 bases, J lost 5 bases, and 13 bases lay in between. The CDR3 is CASSIWRDQTGELFF. CDR3 DNA sequence: TGTGCCAGTAGTATTTGGCGGGATCAGACCGGGGAGCTGTTTTTT.